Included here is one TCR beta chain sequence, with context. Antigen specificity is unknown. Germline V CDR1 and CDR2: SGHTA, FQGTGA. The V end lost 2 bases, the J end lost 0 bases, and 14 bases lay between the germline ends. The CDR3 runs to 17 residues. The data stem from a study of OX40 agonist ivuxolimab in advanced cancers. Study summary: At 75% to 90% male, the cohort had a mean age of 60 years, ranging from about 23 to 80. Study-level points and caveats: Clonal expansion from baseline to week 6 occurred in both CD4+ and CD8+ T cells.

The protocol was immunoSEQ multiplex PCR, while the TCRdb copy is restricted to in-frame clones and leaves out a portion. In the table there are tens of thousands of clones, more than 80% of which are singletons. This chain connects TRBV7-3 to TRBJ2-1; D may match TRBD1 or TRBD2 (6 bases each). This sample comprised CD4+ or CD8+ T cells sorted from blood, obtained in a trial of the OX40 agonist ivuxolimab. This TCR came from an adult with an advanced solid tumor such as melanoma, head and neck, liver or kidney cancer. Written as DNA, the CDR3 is TGTGCCAGCAGCTTATTGGGGGGCTCCAGCTCCTACAATGAGCAGTTCTTC. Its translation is CASSLLGGSSSYNEQFF. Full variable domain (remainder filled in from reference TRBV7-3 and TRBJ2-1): GAGVSQTPSNKVTEKGKYVELRCDPISGHTALYWYRQSLGQGPEFLIYFQGTGAADDSGLPNDRFFAVRPEGSVSTLKIQRTERGDSAVYLCASSLLGGSSSYNEQFFGPGTRLTVL.